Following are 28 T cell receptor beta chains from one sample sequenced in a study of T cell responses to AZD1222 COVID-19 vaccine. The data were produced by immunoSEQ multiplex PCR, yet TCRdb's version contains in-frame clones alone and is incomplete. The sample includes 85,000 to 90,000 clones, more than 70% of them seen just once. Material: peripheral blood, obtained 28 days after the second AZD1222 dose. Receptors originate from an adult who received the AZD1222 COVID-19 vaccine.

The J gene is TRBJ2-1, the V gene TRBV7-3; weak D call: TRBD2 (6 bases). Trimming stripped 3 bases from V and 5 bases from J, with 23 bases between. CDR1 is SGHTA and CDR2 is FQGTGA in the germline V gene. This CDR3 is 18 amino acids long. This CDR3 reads CASSFFTRLGEVDNEQFF. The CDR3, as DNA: TGTGCCAGCAGCTTCTTCACACGACTAGGTGAAGTTGACAATGAGCAGTTCTTC.

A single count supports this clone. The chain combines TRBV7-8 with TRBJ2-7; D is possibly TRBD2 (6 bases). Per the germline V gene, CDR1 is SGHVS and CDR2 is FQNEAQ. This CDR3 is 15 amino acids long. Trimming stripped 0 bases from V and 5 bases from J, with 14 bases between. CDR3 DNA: TGTGCCAGCAGCTTAGCGGGGGGAACGGTCCACGAGCAGTACTTC. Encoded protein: CASSLAGGTVHEQYF.

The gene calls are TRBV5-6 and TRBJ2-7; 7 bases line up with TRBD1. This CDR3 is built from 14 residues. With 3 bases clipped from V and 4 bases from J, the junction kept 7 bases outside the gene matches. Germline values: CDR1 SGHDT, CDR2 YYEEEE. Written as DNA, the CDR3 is TGTGCCAGCAGCTCCGCCGGGACAGTATACGAGCAGTACTTC. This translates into CASSSAGTVYEQYF. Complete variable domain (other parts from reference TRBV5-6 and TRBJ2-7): DAGVTQSPTHLIKTRGQQVTLRCSPKSGHDTVSWYQQALGQGPQFIFQYYEEEERQRGNFPDRFSGHQFPNYSSELNVNALLLGDSALYLCASSSAGTVYEQYFGPGTRLTVT.

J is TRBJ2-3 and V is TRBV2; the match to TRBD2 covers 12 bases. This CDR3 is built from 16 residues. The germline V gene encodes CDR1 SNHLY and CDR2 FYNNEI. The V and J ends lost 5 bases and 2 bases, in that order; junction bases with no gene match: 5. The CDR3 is CASSLGLAGPTDTQYF. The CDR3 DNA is TGTGCCAGCAGTCTCGGACTAGCGGGGCCCACAGATACGCAGTATTTT. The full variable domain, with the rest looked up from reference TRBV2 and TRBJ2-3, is EPEVTQTPSHQVTQMGQEVILRCVPISNHLYFYWYRQILGQKVEFLVSFYNNEISEKSEIFDDQFSVERPDGSNFTLKIRSTKLEDSAMYFCASSLGLAGPTDTQYFGPGTRLTVL.

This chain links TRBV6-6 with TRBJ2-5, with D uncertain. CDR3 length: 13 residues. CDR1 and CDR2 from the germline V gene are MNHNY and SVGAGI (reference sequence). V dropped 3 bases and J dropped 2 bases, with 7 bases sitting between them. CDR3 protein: CASSYDSQETQYF. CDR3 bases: TGTGCCAGCAGTTATGACTCACAAGAGACCCAGTACTTC.

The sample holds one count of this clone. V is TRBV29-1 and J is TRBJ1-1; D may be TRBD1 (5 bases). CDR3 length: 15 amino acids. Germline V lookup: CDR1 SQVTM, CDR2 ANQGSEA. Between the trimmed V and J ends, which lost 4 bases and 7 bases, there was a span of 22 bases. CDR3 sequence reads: CSVGGKDSPSSEAFF. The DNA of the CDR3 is TGCAGCGTTGGTGGGAAAGACAGCCCGAGTAGTGAAGCTTTCTTT.

Written as DNA, the CDR3 is TGTGCCAGCAGTTACCAGACAGCGGCCTCGCATTCACCCCTCCACTTT. It codes for CASSYQTAASHSPLHF. The V and J genes are TRBV6-5 and TRBJ1-6; weak D call: TRBD1 (5 bases). This CDR3 region has 16 residues. The V gene's germline CDR1 is MNHEY and CDR2 SVGAGI. Trimming took 2 bases from V and 8 from J, leaving 16 bases between them.

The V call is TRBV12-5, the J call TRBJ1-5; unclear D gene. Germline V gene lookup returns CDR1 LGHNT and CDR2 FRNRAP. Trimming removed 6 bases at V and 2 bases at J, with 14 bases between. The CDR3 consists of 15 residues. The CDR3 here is CASGANPAGNQPQHF. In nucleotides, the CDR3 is TGTGCTAGTGGAGCGAATCCCGCGGGCAATCAGCCCCAGCATTTT. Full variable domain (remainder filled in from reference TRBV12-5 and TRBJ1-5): DARVTQTPRHKVTEMGQEVTMRCQPILGHNTVFWYRQTMMQGLELLAYFRNRAPLDDSGMPKDRFSAEMPDATLATLKIQPSEPRDSAVYFCASGANPAGNQPQHFGDGTRLSIL.

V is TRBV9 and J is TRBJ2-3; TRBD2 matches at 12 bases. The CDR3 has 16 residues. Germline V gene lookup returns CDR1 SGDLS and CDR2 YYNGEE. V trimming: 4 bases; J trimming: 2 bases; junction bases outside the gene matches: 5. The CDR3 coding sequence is TGTGCCAGCAGCCCGGGGACTAGCGGGTACACAGATACGCAGTATTTT. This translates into CASSPGTSGYTDTQYF.

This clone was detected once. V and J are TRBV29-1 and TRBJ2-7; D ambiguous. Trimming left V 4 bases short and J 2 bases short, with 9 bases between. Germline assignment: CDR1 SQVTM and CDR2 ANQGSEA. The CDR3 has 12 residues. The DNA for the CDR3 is TGCAGCGTTGTGCATACGGCCTACGAGCAGTACTTC. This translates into CSVVHTAYEQYF.

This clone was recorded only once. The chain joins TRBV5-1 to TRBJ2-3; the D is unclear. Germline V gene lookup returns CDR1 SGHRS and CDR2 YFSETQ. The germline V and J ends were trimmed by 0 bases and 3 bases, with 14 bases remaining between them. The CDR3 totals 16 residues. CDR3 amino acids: CASSLEVGVRTDTQYF. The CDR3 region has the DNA TGCGCCAGCAGCTTGGAGGTCGGTGTGAGGACAGATACGCAGTATTTT.

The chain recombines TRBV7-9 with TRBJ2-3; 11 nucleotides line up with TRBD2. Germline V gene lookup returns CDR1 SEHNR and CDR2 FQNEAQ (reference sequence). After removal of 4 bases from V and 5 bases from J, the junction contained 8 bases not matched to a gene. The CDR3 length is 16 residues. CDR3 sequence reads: CASSSNSGGAGDTQYF. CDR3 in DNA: TGTGCCAGCAGCTCGAATAGCGGGGGGGCAGGAGATACGCAGTATTTT.

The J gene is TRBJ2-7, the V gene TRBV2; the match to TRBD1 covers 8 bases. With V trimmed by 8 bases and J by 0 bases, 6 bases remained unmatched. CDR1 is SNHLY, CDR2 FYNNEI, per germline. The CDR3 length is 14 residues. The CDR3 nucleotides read TGTGCCAGCCGCGGACAGGGAGCCTCCTACGAGCAGTACGTC. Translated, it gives CASRGQGASYEQYV.

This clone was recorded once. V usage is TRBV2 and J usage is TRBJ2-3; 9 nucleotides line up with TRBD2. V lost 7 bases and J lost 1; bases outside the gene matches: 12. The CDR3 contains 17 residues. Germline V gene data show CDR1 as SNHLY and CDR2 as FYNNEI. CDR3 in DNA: TGTGCCAGCACTAAAGGGGCGGGGGGGCTAGGCACAGATACGCAGTATTTT. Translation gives CASTKGAGGLGTDTQYF.

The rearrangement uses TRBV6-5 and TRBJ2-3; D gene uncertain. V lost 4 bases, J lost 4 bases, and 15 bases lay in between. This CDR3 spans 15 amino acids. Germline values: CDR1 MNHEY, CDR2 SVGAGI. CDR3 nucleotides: TGTGCCAGCAGTTTTTCCCCCAATAGGGCAGATACGCAGTATTTT. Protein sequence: CASSFSPNRADTQYF.

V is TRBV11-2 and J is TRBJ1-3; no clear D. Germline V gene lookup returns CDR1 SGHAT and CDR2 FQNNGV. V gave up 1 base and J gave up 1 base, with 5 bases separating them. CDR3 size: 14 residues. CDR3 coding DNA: TGTGCCAGCAGCTTAGGGTCTTCTGGAAACACCATATATTTT. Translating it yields CASSLGSSGNTIYF.

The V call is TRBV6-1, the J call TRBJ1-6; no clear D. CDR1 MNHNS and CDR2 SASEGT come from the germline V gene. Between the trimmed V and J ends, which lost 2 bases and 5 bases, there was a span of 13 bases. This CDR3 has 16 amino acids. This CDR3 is CASSESGVNDNSPLHF. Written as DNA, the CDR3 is TGTGCCAGCAGTGAATCCGGGGTTAACGATAATTCACCCCTCCACTTT.

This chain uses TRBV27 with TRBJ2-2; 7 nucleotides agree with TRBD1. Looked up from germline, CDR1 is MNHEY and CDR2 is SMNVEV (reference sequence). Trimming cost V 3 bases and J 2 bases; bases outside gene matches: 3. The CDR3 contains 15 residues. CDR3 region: CASSFGTVNTGELFF. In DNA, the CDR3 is TGTGCCAGCAGTTTCGGGACAGTTAACACCGGGGAGCTGTTTTTT.

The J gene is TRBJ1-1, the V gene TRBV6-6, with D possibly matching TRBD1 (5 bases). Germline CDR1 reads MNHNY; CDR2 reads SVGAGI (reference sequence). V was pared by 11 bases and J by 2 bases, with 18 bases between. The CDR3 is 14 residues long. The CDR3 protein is CALKRGDGNTEAFF. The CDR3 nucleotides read TGTGCCTTGAAGCGGGGGGACGGAAACACTGAAGCTTTCTTT.

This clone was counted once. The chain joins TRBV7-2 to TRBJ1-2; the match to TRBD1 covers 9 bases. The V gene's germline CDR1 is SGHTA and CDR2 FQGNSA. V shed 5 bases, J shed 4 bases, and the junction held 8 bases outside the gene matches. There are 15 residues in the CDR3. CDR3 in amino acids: CASSNAQGAIYGYTF. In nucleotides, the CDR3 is TGTGCCAGCAGCAATGCACAGGGGGCAATCTATGGCTACACCTTC. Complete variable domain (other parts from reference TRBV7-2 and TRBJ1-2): GAGVSQSPSNKVTEKGKDVELRCDPISGHTALYWYRQSLGQGLEFLIYFQGNSAPDKSGLPSDRFSAERTGGSVSTLTIQRTQQEDSAVYLCASSNAQGAIYGYTFGSGTRLTVV.

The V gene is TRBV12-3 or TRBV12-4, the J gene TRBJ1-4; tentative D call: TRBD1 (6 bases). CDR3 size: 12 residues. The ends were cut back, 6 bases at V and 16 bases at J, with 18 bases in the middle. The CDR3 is CASSLDRRDRFF. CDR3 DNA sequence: TGTGCCAGCAGCCTCGACAGGCGGGATCGGTTTTTT.

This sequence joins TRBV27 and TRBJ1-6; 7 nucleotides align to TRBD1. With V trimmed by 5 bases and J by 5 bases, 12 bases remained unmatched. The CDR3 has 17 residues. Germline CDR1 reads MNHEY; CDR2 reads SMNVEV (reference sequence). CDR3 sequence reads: CASSLTRGGSDNSPLHF. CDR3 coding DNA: TGTGCCAGCAGTCTTACCAGGGGGGGAAGCGATAATTCACCCCTCCACTTT.

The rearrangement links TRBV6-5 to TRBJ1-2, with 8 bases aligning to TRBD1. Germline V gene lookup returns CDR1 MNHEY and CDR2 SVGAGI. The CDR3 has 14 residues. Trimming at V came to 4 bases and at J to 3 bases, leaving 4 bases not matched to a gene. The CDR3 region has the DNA TGTGCCAGCAGTTCAGCGACAGGGGACTATGGCTACACCTTC. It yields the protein CASSSATGDYGYTF.

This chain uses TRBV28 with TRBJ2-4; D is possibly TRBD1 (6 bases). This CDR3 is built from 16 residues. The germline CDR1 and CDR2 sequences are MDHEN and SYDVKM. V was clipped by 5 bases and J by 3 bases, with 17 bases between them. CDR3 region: CASSLDRIWGKNIQYF. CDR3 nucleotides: TGTGCCAGCAGTCTCGACAGGATCTGGGGCAAAAACATTCAGTACTTC.

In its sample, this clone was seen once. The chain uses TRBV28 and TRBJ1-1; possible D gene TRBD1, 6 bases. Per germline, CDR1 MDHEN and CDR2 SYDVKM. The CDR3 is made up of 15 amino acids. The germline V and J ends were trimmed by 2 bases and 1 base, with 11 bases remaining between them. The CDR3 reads CASSLLPGQNTEAFF. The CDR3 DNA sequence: TGTGCCAGCAGTTTACTCCCGGGACAGAACACTGAAGCTTTCTTT.

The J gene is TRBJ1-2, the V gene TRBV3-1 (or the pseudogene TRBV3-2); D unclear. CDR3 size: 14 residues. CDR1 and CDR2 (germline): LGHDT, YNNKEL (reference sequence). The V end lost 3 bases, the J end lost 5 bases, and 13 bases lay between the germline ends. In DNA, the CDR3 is TGTGCCAGCAGCCACGGGGAGACGACATATGGCTACACCTTC. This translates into CASSHGETTYGYTF.

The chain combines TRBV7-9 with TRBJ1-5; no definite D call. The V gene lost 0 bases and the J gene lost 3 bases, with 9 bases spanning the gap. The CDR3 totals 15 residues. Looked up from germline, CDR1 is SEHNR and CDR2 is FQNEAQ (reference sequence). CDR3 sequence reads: CASSLAQKDNQPQHF. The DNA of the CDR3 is TGTGCCAGCAGCTTAGCACAGAAGGACAATCAGCCCCAGCATTTT.

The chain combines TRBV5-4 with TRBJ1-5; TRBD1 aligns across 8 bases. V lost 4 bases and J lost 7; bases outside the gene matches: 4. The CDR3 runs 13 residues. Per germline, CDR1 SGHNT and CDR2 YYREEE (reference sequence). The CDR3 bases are TGTGCCAGCAGCCCCGACAGGGGCCAGCCCCAGCATTTT. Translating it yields CASSPDRGQPQHF.